Shown below are 18 T cell receptor beta chains from a single sample sequenced in a study of cytomegalovirus exposure and HLA in healthy donors. Researchers ran the PCR with 60 Vbeta and 13 Jbeta primers. Sequenced by immunoSEQ multiplex PCR; TCRdb stores in-frame clones only, minus some. The table has tens of thousands of clones, about 53% seen once. The source material was PBMCs. The receptors originated from a woman aged 35 to 49 in good health and CMV-seropositive.

As DNA, the CDR3 is TGCGCCAGCAGCCAAGATGGGGCAGAGTTGGATACGCAGTATTTT. This encodes CASSQDGAELDTQYF. V usage is TRBV4-3 and J usage is TRBJ2-3; the D gene is possibly TRBD1 (5 bases). The germline V gene has CDR1 LGHNA and CDR2 YSLEER. The CDR3 has 15 amino acids. Trimming pared 0 bases from V and 6 bases from J, leaving 13 bases between.

The V call is TRBV4-2, the J call TRBJ2-5; D gene ambiguous. CDR3 length: 15 residues. The germline V gene encodes CDR1 LGHNA and CDR2 YNFKEQ. Between the trimmed V and J ends, which lost 0 bases and 7 bases, there was a span of 15 bases. The CDR3 is CASSQDQASRGTQYF. The CDR3 coding sequence is TGTGCCAGCAGCCAAGATCAAGCGTCCCGAGGGACCCAGTACTTC.

This clone was observed a single time. The rearrangement joins TRBV4-2 to TRBJ2-2; 7 bases align to TRBD2. CDR3 length equals 15 residues. V trimming: 8 bases; J trimming: 0 bases; junction bases outside the gene matches: 6. CDR1 and CDR2 from the germline V gene are LGHNA and YNFKEQ. The CDR3 DNA follows: TGTGCCAGCGGGGGGGAAACTGCGAACACCGGGGAGCTGTTTTTT. Its protein is CASGGETANTGELFF.

The chain links TRBV2 to TRBJ1-2; TRBD1 might be the D (6 bases). The CDR3 is 12 amino acids. Germline CDR1 SNHLY, CDR2 FYNNEI. V was clipped by 7 bases and J by 8 bases, with 14 bases between them. The CDR3 DNA reads as TGTGCCAGCAACCCAACAGGGTCCGGCTACACCTTC. Translated, it gives CASNPTGSGYTF.

The J gene is TRBJ1-5, the V gene TRBV19; D not certain. The germline V gene has CDR1 LNHDA and CDR2 SQIVND (reference sequence). Trimming shortened V by 1 base and J by 7 bases, and 11 bases separated the two germline ends. The CDR3 spans 14 residues. CDR3 protein: CASSIVSVKQPQHF. CDR3 DNA sequence: TGTGCCAGTAGTATAGTCTCAGTAAAGCAGCCCCAGCATTTT.

The chain couples TRBV6-1 to TRBJ2-6; D is perhaps TRBD1 (5 bases). The ends were cut back, 3 bases at V and 0 bases at J, with 6 bases in the middle. CDR3 length: 15 amino acids. The V gene's germline CDR1 is MNHNS and CDR2 SASEGT. Here the CDR3 reads CASSEDTSGANVLTF. CDR3 bases: TGTGCCAGCAGTGAGGACACCTCTGGGGCCAACGTCCTGACTTTC.

About this clone itself: One end of the junction fails to match germline, which may point to a read error. The chain uses TRBV4-3 and TRBJ1-2; D is possibly TRBD1 (5 bases). Germline V CDR1 and CDR2: LGHNA, YSLEER. This CDR3 is 17 amino acids long. The DNA of the CDR3 is TGCGCCAGCAGCCAAGATCAAGATACAGGTCGGGGGTATGGCTGCACCTTC. This encodes CASSQDQDTGRGYGCTF.

This clone was seen once. The chain carries TRBV11-2 and TRBJ2-5; tentative D call: TRBD1 (7 bases). The CDR3 runs 15 residues. Germline values: CDR1 SGHAT, CDR2 FQNNGV. Trimming pared 3 bases from V and 4 bases from J, leaving 15 bases between. The CDR3 coding sequence is TGTGCCAGCAGCTTCGGCGCAGGGGGAGGAGAGACCCAGTACTTC. Protein sequence: CASSFGAGGGETQYF.

This rearrangement joins TRBV9 to TRBJ1-2; 10 bases line up with TRBD1. The V and J ends lost 4 bases and 3 bases, in that order; junction bases with no gene match: 6. CDR3 length: 15 amino acids. The V gene's germline CDR1 is SGDLS and CDR2 YYNGEE. In nucleotides, the CDR3 is TGTGCCAGCAGCTCCCGGGACAGGGGTGACTATGGCTACACCTTC. Its protein product is CASSSRDRGDYGYTF.

The chain carries TRBV30 and TRBJ1-6; D may be TRBD1 (6 bases). CDR3 size: 15 residues. The germline V and J ends were trimmed by 0 bases and 4 bases, with 10 bases remaining between them. CDR1 is GTSNPN and CDR2 is SVGIG in the germline V gene (reference sequence). The CDR3 here is CAWSVTGSYNSPLHF. CDR3 sequence (DNA): TGTGCCTGGAGTGTAACAGGGTCGTATAATTCACCCCTCCACTTT.

The V and J genes are TRBV19 and TRBJ2-3, with 7 bases lining up with TRBD1. The CDR3 consists of 14 residues. The trim removed 6 bases at V and 6 bases at J, leaving 9 bases unmatched. Looked up from germline, CDR1 is LNHDA and CDR2 is SQIVND (reference sequence). This CDR3 is CASRLRDRADTQYF. The CDR3 region has the DNA TGTGCCAGTAGGCTCCGAGACAGGGCCGATACGCAGTATTTT.

J is TRBJ1-6 and V is TRBV18; no clear D. Between the trimmed V and J ends, which lost 1 base and 8 bases, there was a span of 15 bases. The CDR3 covers 16 residues. Per germline, CDR1 KGHSH and CDR2 LQKENI. The CDR3 DNA reads as TGTGCCAGCTCACCACAGCCAGCGGGGAGCTATTCACCCCTCCACTTT. This sequence encodes CASSPQPAGSYSPLHF.

The rearrangement uses TRBV10-3 and TRBJ1-2; D is unresolved. V shed 5 bases and J shed 3 bases, with 10 bases lying between them. The CDR3 contains 13 residues. The germline V gene encodes CDR1 ENHRY and CDR2 SYGVKD. CDR3 region: CAISTEGDYGYTF. CDR3 sequence (DNA): TGTGCCATCAGTACGGAGGGCGACTATGGCTACACCTTC.

This clone was detected only a few times. The chain links TRBV19 to TRBJ2-3; 8 nucleotides agree with TRBD2. Germline CDR1 LNHDA, CDR2 SQIVND (reference sequence). The CDR3 contains 16 residues. The trim removed 6 bases at V and 2 bases at J, leaving 10 bases unmatched. DNA of the CDR3: TGTGCCAGTAGACTACTAAGCGGGGGACACACAGATACGCAGTATTTT. It specifies CASRLLSGGHTDTQYF.

The gene calls are TRBV18 and TRBJ1-3; D is unclear. Germline assignment: CDR1 KGHSH and CDR2 LQKENI. Trimming removed 3 bases from V and 0 bases from J, with 9 bases in between. The CDR3 contains 15 residues. The CDR3 sequence is CASSPTAHSGNTIYF. The CDR3 DNA reads TGTGCCAGCTCACCCACAGCTCACTCTGGAAACACCATATATTTT.

By share, this clone ranks as medium-sized. V is TRBV27 and J is TRBJ2-6; perhaps TRBD2 as D (6 bases). CDR1 MNHEY and CDR2 SMNVEV come from the germline V gene (reference sequence). The CDR3 consists of 18 residues. The V end lost 4 bases, the J end lost 0 bases, and 16 bases lay between the germline ends. CDR3 DNA sequence: TGTGCCAGCAGTTGGCTCAAACTAGCAAGCTCTGGGGCCAACGTCCTGACTTTC. Residues: CASSWLKLASSGANVLTF.

The CDR3: CASSPGTGLPGGYTF. The CDR3 DNA reads TGTGCCAGCAGCCCGGGGACAGGGCTACCGGGGGGCTACACCTTC. This chain uses TRBV7-2 with TRBJ1-2; 9 positions agree with TRBD1. CDR3 length: 15 residues. Germline loops: CDR1 SGHTA, CDR2 FQGNSA. V dropped 5 bases and J dropped 8; count of bases not matched to a gene: 12.

The gene calls are TRBV7-2 and TRBJ1-5, with no clear D. Trimming cost V 5 bases and J 0 bases, with 14 bases left between them. The CDR3 sequence is 16 residues long. Looked up from germline, CDR1 is SGHTA and CDR2 is FQGNSA. The CDR3 DNA reads TGTGCCAGCAGCCCGGTCGGGGTCCTTAGCAATCAGCCCCAGCATTTT. Protein: CASSPVGVLSNQPQHF.